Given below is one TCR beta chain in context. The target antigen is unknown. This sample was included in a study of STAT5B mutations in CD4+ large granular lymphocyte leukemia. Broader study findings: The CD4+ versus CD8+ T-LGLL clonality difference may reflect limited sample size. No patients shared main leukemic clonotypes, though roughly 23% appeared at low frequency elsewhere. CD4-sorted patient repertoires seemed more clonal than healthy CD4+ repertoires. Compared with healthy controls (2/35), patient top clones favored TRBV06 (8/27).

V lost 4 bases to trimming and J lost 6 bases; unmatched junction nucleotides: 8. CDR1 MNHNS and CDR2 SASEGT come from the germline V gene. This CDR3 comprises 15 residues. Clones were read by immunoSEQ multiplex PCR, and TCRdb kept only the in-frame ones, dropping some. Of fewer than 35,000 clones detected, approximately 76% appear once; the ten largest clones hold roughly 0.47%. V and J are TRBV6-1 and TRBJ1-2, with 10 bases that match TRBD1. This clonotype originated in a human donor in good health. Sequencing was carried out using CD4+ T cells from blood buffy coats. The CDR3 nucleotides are TGTGCCAGCAGTGTAGGGGGGACAGGGGTGGATGGCTACACCTTC. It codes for CASSVGGTGVDGYTF.